The entry that follows covers one T cell receptor beta chain sequence. The antigen is undetermined. Trimming pared 2 bases from V and 8 bases from J, leaving 11 bases between. There are 12 residues in the CDR3. Germline V CDR1 and CDR2: SQVTM, ANQGSEA. This entry belongs to a study of cytomegalovirus exposure and HLA in healthy donors. Study-level findings and limits: Under in vitro conditions, three CMV-associated chains were confirmed as specific for CMV antigens.

Primers for the PCR totalled 60 Vbeta and 13 Jbeta. The data were produced by immunoSEQ multiplex PCR, yet TCRdb's version contains in-frame clones alone and is incomplete. Seen here are fewer than 150,000 clones, about three quarters observed once, and the top ten hold approximately 15%. The chain couples TRBV29-1 to TRBJ2-3; possibly TRBD2 for D (6 bases). Sequencing was carried out using PBMCs. This TCR was recovered from a human donor in good health. CDR3 sequence: CSVEWAGGTQYF. For the CDR3, the DNA is TGCAGCGTTGAATGGGCCGGGGGTACGCAGTATTTT.